This T cell receptor (beta chain) appears in the sequencing data of a study of cytomegalovirus exposure and HLA in healthy donors (dated by TCRdb to 2016 to 2017). A note on the overall study: An earlier analysis of roughly 500 of the donors reported 276 Gb of sequence data and 100 million to 120 million unique TCR beta sequences obtained from around 190 million T cells. An early release that covered around 590 HLA-typed donors contained approximately 300 gigabases of sequencing data and some 87 million unique TCR sequences. Of the roughly 400 genotyped donors, around 81% fell in the genetic ancestry cluster associated with self-reported Caucasian donors. The study was designed to test whether signatures of past pathogen exposure could be identified by cataloging public T cell receptors. The study profiled the T cell repertoires of some 610 subjects by immunosequencing and related them to cytomegalovirus serostatus. A separate validation cohort of about 110 different subjects was used in addition to the 666-subject first cohort. To predict cytomegalovirus infection status, the study combined high-throughput TCR immunosequencing, statistical association of individual TCRs with disease status, and machine learning. To study patterns of TCR occurrence, a later analysis re-analyzed previously published TCR beta repertoires from several hundred donors and added high-resolution HLA genotyping. Rather than using new phenotypic data, the later analysis identified candidate immune exposures from TCR beta sequences and from how often those sequences occurred across donors. To decide whether each TCR beta V gene segment behaved as functional or pseudogenic, an earlier analysis of some 600 of the donors relied on high-throughput TCR beta sequencing. Donor age, sex, ethnicity and CMV serostatus were compiled together with the repertoire data. A later genetic analysis used genome-wide SNP genotypes for about 65% of the 666 donors, treating that subset as a discovery cohort. All discovery cohort repertoires had been generated using a single sequencing platform. Both class I and class II loci were covered by HLA typing, at four-digit resolution. Typing coverage differed by locus: A, B, C, DRB1 and DQB1 were typed in roughly 620-630 donors, DQA1 in about 510, DPA1 in nearly 610, and DPB1 in 450 to 490. Roughly 5 DR-DQ haplotypes were handled as single units for association and clustering because linkage in the cohort was strong. On average, roughly 200,000 unique TCR beta nucleotide sequences were sequenced per donor among some 420 genotyped donors of the cohort, with 15% to 20% of those sequences being non-productive.

Library prep was done by the immunoSEQ multiplex PCR assay. For the multiplex PCR, a mixture combining 60 forward primers for TCR Vbeta segments and 13 reverse primers for TCR Jbeta segments was used. The CDR3 region of rearranged TCR beta genes was amplified from genomic DNA by a multiplex PCR assay. On the Illumina HiSeq System, the amplified TCR beta libraries were sequenced as 87-base-pair reads. In the original analysis: A later analysis counted about 80 million unique TCR beta chains across the 550 to 700 repertoires, and some 11 million of these chains were shared by at least two donors. To remove PCR and sequencing errors, raw reads were error-corrected and collapsed into unique sequences using a nearest-neighbor algorithm that merged closely related sequences. CDR3 sequences were aligned to IMGT reference sequences to assign V, D and J gene segments. For a sequence to be retained, a match of at least six nucleotides was required to both a V gene segment and a J gene segment. A rearrangement was called productive if the CDR3 had no stop codons and remained in frame with V and J, and every other rearrangement was called non-productive. Following IMGT convention, CDR3 was defined as the stretch from the second conserved V-encoded cysteine up to the conserved J-encoded phenylalanine. Sequences without an unambiguous match to a single V gene segment were excluded from the earlier analysis of a few hundred of the donors. An earlier analysis of 500 to 600 of the donors classified V segments as functional when productive rearrangements were above 56.7% and as segregating when the standard deviation between donors was above 5%. A statistical classification framework was developed to diagnose cytomegalovirus status using the catalog of TCR beta chain sequences. In a later analysis, V and J genes were assigned by comparing TCR nucleotide sequences against IMGT/GENE-DB human TR gene sequences. Using the TCRdist pipeline, a later analysis assigned CDR3 sequences along with most-parsimonious VDJ recombination scenarios. In a later analysis, each TCR beta chain was defined by its CDR3 amino acid sequence together with its V-gene family, and reads lacking a unique V-gene family were excluded. As a way to deal with suspected cross-contamination and a sequencing artifact, a later analysis dropped 592 nucleotide sequences that were highly shared and had low generation probability. For each public chain, a later analysis derived a clonal expansion index from normalized ranks of inferred template counts within each repertoire. Generation probabilities in a later analysis came from a VDJ recombination model fitted to out-of-frame rearrangements, and those results were checked against IGoR. A later analysis scored TCR-TCR, TCR-HLA and TCR-CMV co-occurrence with hypergeometric tests, applying a repertoire-size bias correction to TCR pairs. A later analysis estimated false discovery rates by permuting HLA or CMV assignments 20 times. In a later analysis, co-occurring TCRs were grouped using DBSCAN, and TCRdist sequence similarity was added for clustering within HLA-allele-positive subsets. For co-occurrence clustering, repertoires with fewer than 30,000 or more than 120,000 public chains were excluded, along with five repertoires with anomalous nucleotide sharing. In TCRdb, the immuneACCESS table is reduced to in-frame sequences with V and J assigned. These tables do not hold every clone; where another copy was compared, an unresolved V gene accounts for under half, and the others remain unexplained. The V and J calls and clone size were taken over from that table, and D and trimming were inferred from the DNA. This sample comprises 85,000 to 120,000 clones, 71% of them detected only once. 2.5% to 3.5% of the sample is taken by the ten largest.

Points on this clone: Its binding antigen is unknown. No base quality information exists; no much larger clone differs at one position.

The cohort comprised fewer than 750 healthy bone marrow donors. At the time of sampling, every cohort member was nominally healthy, though immune exposures that went unrecorded were likely present. The donor was CMV seronegative and belonged to the group of more than 300 seronegative cohort members. A peripheral blood sample was collected from each donor, and TCR beta sequencing was performed on peripheral blood mononuclear cells. The Qiagen DNeasy Blood Extraction Kit was used to extract genomic DNA from the blood cell samples. The paper's findings and limits, for the study overall: In vitro tests confirmed that a few of the cytomegalovirus-associated TCR beta chains recognize cytomegalovirus antigens. The classifier was reported to diagnose cytomegalovirus status with high specificity and sensitivity in both the original and validation cohorts. The authors suggested that the approach could potentially be extended to other disease states and immunological phenotypes. When HLA alleles, especially DR and DQ, strongly co-occurred, attributing TCR associations to individual alleles was difficult. Most CMV-associated TCR beta chains appeared to be HLA-restricted in a later analysis, and the HLA associations seemed to be driven largely by CMV exposure. Broadly in line with IMGT annotations, most TCR beta V segments showed up in productive rearrangements about 87% or about 30% of the time in an earlier analysis of approximately 640 of the donors. Sequencing depth was assumed to be roughly uniform across donors in the presence/absence analyses, though that assumption may not hold. The sequencing pipeline was judged likely to have produced a cluster of highly shared sequence variants as a technical artifact. Correlated functional status among segregating V segments might be attributable to linkage disequilibrium, but an unknown experimental factor could not be ruled out. A later analysis associated 17,000 or so TCR beta sequences with specific HLA alleles at a false discovery rate of 0.05. In a later analysis, several top co-occurrence clusters were reported to appear linked to parvovirus B19, influenza, CMV and Epstein-Barr virus. A further reported finding was that TCR beta sequences accurately predicted the HLA-A and HLA-B alleles for most subjects in the first cohort. The study gave a list of roughly 150 TCR beta chains associated with cytomegalovirus. For the cohort, immune exposure information was limited to CMV serostatus. According to a later analysis, TCR association rates differed among HLA loci, with DRB1 alleles showing the most associated TCRs and HLA-C alleles showing the fewest. This cohort had only TCR beta chains sequenced, and the lack of alpha or paired-chain data limited which features could be detected. In a later analysis, HLA-associated TCR beta chains showed more clonal expansion and lower generation probabilities than non-associated chains that were equally common. Seventeen rarely observed V segments, including chromosome 9 orphons, were excluded from the earlier analysis of several hundred of the donors because counts were too low. Because some donors lacked HLA typing at each locus, the association tests relied only on the typed subset. In a later genetic analysis, a missense DCLRE1C variant was associated with V-gene and J-gene trimming of TCR beta chains, and the association was replicated in an independent cohort. Most TCR sequences were seen in very few donors, while some public TCRs were found in many individuals. In a later genetic analysis, fewer N-insertions in productive TCRs were reported among donors in an Asian-associated ancestry cluster than the roughly 700-donor mean.

The origin of this receptor is a female donor in good health and CMV-seronegative. Sequencing input: PBMCs.

CDR3 region: CASGPGQGTGELFF. The DNA sequence is given as TGCGCCAGCGGCCCGGGACAGGGCACCGGGGAGCTGTTTTTT. The V and J segments used are TRBV4-1 and TRBJ2-2, with 9 bases matching TRBD1. The CDR3 spans 14 residues, from the cysteine through the phenylalanine. The sequence is cut down to CDR3 DNA, 42 bases in frame from base 1. The germline V and J ends show losses of 8 bases and 4 bases respectively, and no gene match explains 5 bases of the junction. The germline V gene provides CDR1 MGHRA and CDR2 YSYEKL.